This T cell receptor (beta chain) was sequenced during a study of cytomegalovirus exposure and HLA in healthy donors. Overall study findings and caveats: Most TCR beta V segments were productive about 87% or about 30% of the time in an earlier analysis. As a later analysis revealed, the rate of TCR association differed by HLA locus, with DRB1 most and HLA-C fewest.

The V end lost 4 bases, the J end lost 4 bases, and 18 bases lay between the germline ends. The CDR3 consists of 16 residues. Per germline, CDR1 SGHRS and CDR2 YFSETQ. PCR primers comprised 60 Vbeta and 13 Jbeta primers. Repertoires were generated with immunoSEQ multiplex PCR, while TCRdb's copy carries only in-frame clones and drops some. The table has about 140,000 clones, about 80% seen once. On this clone: Its antigen is not identified.

The receptor was isolated from a male donor in good health and CMV-seropositive. The V call is TRBV5-1, the J call TRBJ2-1; possible D gene TRBD2, 7 bases. The sample taken for sequencing was PBMCs. This CDR3 reads CASSRDGGLGYNEQFF. CDR3 bases: TGCGCCAGCAGCCGGGACGGGGGGCTGGGGTACAATGAGCAGTTCTTC.